These 9 T cell receptor beta chains came from one sample sequenced in a study of identifying expanded T cells in peripheral blood (dated by TCRdb to about 2019). The protocol used for the library was the immunoSEQ multiplex PCR assay. The table was pulled from immuneACCESS by TCRdb, which kept in-frame rearrangements only. Such tables lose some clones; where checked, under half of the loss comes from unresolved V genes, and the rest has no known cause. The sample profile shows approximately 110,000 clones; approximately 90% of them were found once. The top ten clones comprise around 8.3% of the sample. The sequencing sample was made of blood. The receptors originated from a person aged 18 to 75 in good health.

The gene calls are TRBV5-5 and TRBJ2-7, with TRBD2 as a possible D gene (5 bases). With 0 bases removed from V and 2 bases from J, the gap between germline ends came to 12 bases. CDR1 is SGHKS, CDR2 YYEKEE, per germline (reference sequence). CDR3 length: 15 amino acids. CDR3 in amino acids: CASSLEDPSTYEQYF. The CDR3 nucleotides are TGTGCCAGCAGCTTGGAGGACCCTAGCACCTACGAGCAGTACTTC. Looking up the rest from reference TRBV5-5 and TRBJ2-7 gives the full variable domain: DAGVTQSPTHLIKTRGQQVTLRCSPISGHKSVSWYQQVLGQGPQFIFQYYEKEERGRGNFPDRFSARQFPNYSSELNVNALLLGDSALYLCASSLEDPSTYEQYFGPGTRLTVT.

The chain carries TRBV5-4 and TRBJ2-2; 8 bases are a match to TRBD1. CDR3 length: 15 residues. The V segment lost 1 base and the J segment 3 bases; nucleotides outside the gene matches: 2. Germline values: CDR1 SGHNT, CDR2 YYREEE (reference sequence). CDR3 residues: CASSLKTGDTGELFF. The CDR3 region has the DNA TGTGCCAGCAGCTTGAAGACAGGGGACACCGGGGAGCTGTTTTTT.

V and J are TRBV10-1 and TRBJ2-5, with 8 bases lining up with TRBD2. This CDR3 is built from 15 residues. Losses at the gene ends were 2 bases for V and 5 bases for J; bases not matched to a gene: 7. Germline assignment: CDR1 WNHNN and CDR2 SYGVQD (reference sequence). The CDR3: CASSERPGGGETQYF. The CDR3 region has the DNA TGCGCCAGCAGTGAGCGTCCGGGAGGGGGGGAGACCCAGTACTTC.

The chain uses TRBV4-3 and TRBJ2-1, with D uncertain. V lost 4 bases and J 7 bases, leaving 11 bases between the germline ends. CDR3 length: 13 residues. The germline CDR1 and CDR2 sequences are LGHNA and YSLEER. The CDR3 sequence: CASSRFVVNEQFF. DNA of the CDR3: TGCGCCAGCAGCCGCTTCGTGGTGAATGAGCAGTTCTTC.

V gene TRBV14 combines with J gene TRBJ1-1; D is possibly TRBD1 (5 bases). The CDR3 spans 12 residues. Trimming removed 1 base from V and 11 bases from J, with 11 bases in between. Germline CDR1 SGHDN, CDR2 FVKESK. CDR3 nucleotide sequence: TGTGCCAGCAGCCAAGCCGGGACGCCGGCTTTCTTT. It yields the protein CASSQAGTPAFF.

This clone was seen once. The chain has TRBV9 and TRBJ1-1; D gene unclear. CDR1 is SGDLS, CDR2 YYNGEE, per germline. Trimming shortened V by 4 bases and J by 1 base, and 11 bases separated the two germline ends. The CDR3 is 14 amino acids. The CDR3 spells CASSLSPGNTEAFF. DNA of the CDR3: TGTGCCAGCAGCCTATCTCCAGGGAACACTGAAGCTTTCTTT.

In its sample, this clone was seen a few times. Here the CDR3 DNA reads TGTGCCAGCAGTCCCGGCCGGGGGATCATGAACACTGAAGCTTTCTTT. Translation: CASSPGRGIMNTEAFF. V gene TRBV27 combines with J gene TRBJ1-1; possibly TRBD1 for D (5 bases). Trimming removed 5 bases at V and 0 bases at J, with 16 bases between. Germline V gene lookup returns CDR1 MNHEY and CDR2 SMNVEV (reference sequence). The CDR3 covers 16 residues.

J is TRBJ2-5 and V is TRBV11-2; D tentatively fits TRBD1 or TRBD2 (5 bases each). The V gene lost 5 bases and the J gene lost 5 bases, with 15 bases spanning the gap. This CDR3 has 14 residues. CDR1 SGHAT and CDR2 FQNNGV come from the germline V gene. CDR3 residues: CASSPGGRLETQYF. The CDR3 DNA reads as TGTGCCAGCAGCCCTGGGGGTCGGTTGGAGACCCAGTACTTC.

The chain links TRBV29-1 to TRBJ1-2; D remains unclear. The CDR3 is 14 amino acids. The germline V gene encodes CDR1 SQVTM and CDR2 ANQGSEA. V was cut by 2 bases and J by 1 base, with 11 bases left in between. This CDR3 reads CSVEKDGLNYGYTF. The DNA of the CDR3 is TGCAGCGTTGAAAAGGACGGCCTTAACTATGGCTACACCTTC.